These T cell receptor beta chains were read from a single sample in a study of T cells in Graves' hyperthyroidism and ophthalmopathy. TCRdb reprocessed the multiplex PCR reads via MiXCR and lists one record per CDR3 protein. The data show around 340,000 distinct CDR3 sequences, around 18% seen once. The sequenced material came from blood. The source is a woman aged 40 to 49 with Graves' ophthalmopathy. Both conserved end residues are part of each CDR3. Not every row has a clone size; where given, it reads once, few, many or a size class.

J	V	size	CDR3
TRBJ2-7	TRBV6-5	many	CASSSANRQFYEQYF
TRBJ2-7	TRBV29-1	NA	CSVAATSATYEQYF
TRBJ2-7	TRBV28	few	CASSLWAYEQYF
TRBJ1-3	TRBV12-3/TRBV12-4	NA	CASSIDGSGNTIYF
TRBJ1-6	TRBV15	NA	CATSRDGGSPLHF
TRBJ2-2	TRBV27	many	CASSLPPTGGGELFF
TRBJ1-2	TRBV15	many	CATSRDTTGGQKDGYTF
TRBJ2-5	TRBV20-1	NA	CSAGLGGGVQETQYF
TRBJ2-7	TRBV7-9	few	CASSPSGIRSYEQYF
TRBJ2-4	TRBV7-2	many	CASSRDSLNIQYF
TRBJ2-7	TRBV6-1	few	CASRGAGRPNEQYF
TRBJ2-3	TRBV24-1	many	CATSDFSGRAGTQYF
TRBJ1-2	TRBV6-4	NA	CASYPDPGQGNYGYTF
TRBJ2-7	TRBV4-3	NA	CASSQGVAGGREQYF
TRBJ2-6	TRBV6-1	few	CASDRFGVSGANVLTF
TRBJ1-2	TRBV19	many	CATSGGTTTYGYTF
TRBJ2-7	TRBV4-3	many	CASSQVPGGEQYF
TRBJ2-2	TRBV30	many	CAWSVGPNTGELFF
TRBJ1-1	TRBV7-2	many	CASSLVYGHAFF
TRBJ2-5	TRBV28	many	CASRSITQGEQETQYF
TRBJ2-7	TRBV19	many	CASSIDSSTREGYEQYF
TRBJ2-7	TRBV20-1	NA	CSGGTGGVYEQYF
TRBJ1-2	TRBV25-1	many	CASSESRWRDRVNYGYTF
TRBJ1-5	TRBV5-1	many	CASSLEAGNWPQHF
TRBJ2-7	TRBV7-2	NA	CASSLGTGVIEQYF
TRBJ1-1	TRBV19	NA	CASSKVTAGMNTEAFF
TRBJ2-7	TRBV11-2	many	CASSQGLAVLSSYEQYF
TRBJ2-5	TRBV28	NA	CASSFSEDWETQYF
TRBJ1-6	TRBV12-3/TRBV12-4	few	CASSLGQNSPLHF
TRBJ2-7	TRBV20-1	many	CSAPDVRDTSYEQYF
TRBJ2-2	TRBV11-2	NA	CASSRTGRSTGELFF
TRBJ2-7	TRBV6-1	many	CASRGAGSYEQYF
TRBJ2-5	TRBV6-5	many	CASSTPGTGDGETQYF
TRBJ2-7	TRBV28	NA	CASSLGLGLASYEQYF
TRBJ1-5	TRBV7-9	many	CASTTGADQPQHF
TRBJ2-7	TRBV27	many	CASSLSRVSYEQYF
TRBJ1-1	TRBV29-1	few	CSVEVGLNTEAYF
TRBJ2-5	TRBV9	few	CASSVAAGRQETQYF
TRBJ1-1	TRBV13	NA	CASISADGPLNTEAFF
TRBJ1-5	TRBV6-2/TRBV6-3	many	CASRNGGVQEAQHF
TRBJ2-1	TRBV5-1	NA	CASSPEDPGDEQFF
TRBJ2-7	TRBV3-1	few	CASSQQAGFGEQYF
TRBJ1-1	TRBV6-5	many	CALKRGQGNTEAFF
TRBJ2-7	TRBV20-1	many	CSARDPRGSGGRDPYEQYF
TRBJ1-1	TRBV4-3	many	CASSQLDTGEAFF
TRBJ2-5	TRBV28	many	CASSRQGDFQETQYF
TRBJ2-5	TRBV7-8	few	CASSSTQGLRETQYF
TRBJ2-7	TRBV11-2	NA	CASSAGTGGSYSYEQYF
TRBJ1-6	TRBV27	many	CASSLSGSYNSPLHF
TRBJ2-7	TRBV27	many	CASRPYGSYEQYF
TRBJ2-5	TRBV12-3/TRBV12-4	once	CASSPPGAEETQYF
TRBJ2-7	TRBV15	many	CATSRAPGTGGSYEQYF
TRBJ1-1	TRBV20-1	many	CSAEFGQGIEAFF
TRBJ1-5	TRBV28	NA	CASGALGSDQPQHF